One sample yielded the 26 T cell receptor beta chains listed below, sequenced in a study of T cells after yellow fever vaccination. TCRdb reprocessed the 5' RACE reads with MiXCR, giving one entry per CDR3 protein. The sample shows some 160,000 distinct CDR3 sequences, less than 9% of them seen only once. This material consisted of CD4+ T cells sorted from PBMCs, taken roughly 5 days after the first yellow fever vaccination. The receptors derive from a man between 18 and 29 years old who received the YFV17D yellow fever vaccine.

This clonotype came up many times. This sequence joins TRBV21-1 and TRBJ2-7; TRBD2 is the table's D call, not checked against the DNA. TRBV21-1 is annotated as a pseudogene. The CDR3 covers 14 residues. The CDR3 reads CARPRRGGVYEQYV. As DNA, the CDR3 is TGTGCCAGGCCCCGGCGGGGGGGAGTTTACGAGCAGTACGTC.

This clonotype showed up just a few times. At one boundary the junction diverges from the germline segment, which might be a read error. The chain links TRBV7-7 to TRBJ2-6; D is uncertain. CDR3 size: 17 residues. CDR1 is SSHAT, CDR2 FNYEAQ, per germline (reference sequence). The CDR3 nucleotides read TGTGCTAGCAGCTCACAAGAAGAATACTCTGGGGCCAACGTCCTGACTTTC. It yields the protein CASSSQEEYSGANVLTF.

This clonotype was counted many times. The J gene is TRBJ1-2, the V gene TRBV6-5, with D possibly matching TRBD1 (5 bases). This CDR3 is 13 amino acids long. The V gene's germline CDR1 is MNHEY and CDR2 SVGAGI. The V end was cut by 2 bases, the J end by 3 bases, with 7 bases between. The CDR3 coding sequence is TGTGCCAGCAGTTACGGGGCAGACTATGGCTACACCTTC. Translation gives CASSYGADYGYTF.

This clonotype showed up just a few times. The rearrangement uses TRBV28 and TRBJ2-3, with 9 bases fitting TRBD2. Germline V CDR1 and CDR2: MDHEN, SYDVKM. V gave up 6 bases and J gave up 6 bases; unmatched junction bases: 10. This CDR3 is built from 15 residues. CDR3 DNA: TGTGCCAGCAGGGCGGCGGGGGGGGCTAGGGATACGCAGTATTTT. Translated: CASRAAGGARDTQYF. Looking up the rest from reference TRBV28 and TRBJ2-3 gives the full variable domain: DVKVTQSSRYLVKRTGEKVFLECVQDMDHENMFWYRQDPGLGLRLIYFSYDVKMKEKGDIPEGYSVSREKKERFSLILESASTNQTSMYLCASRAAGGARDTQYFGPGTRLTVL.

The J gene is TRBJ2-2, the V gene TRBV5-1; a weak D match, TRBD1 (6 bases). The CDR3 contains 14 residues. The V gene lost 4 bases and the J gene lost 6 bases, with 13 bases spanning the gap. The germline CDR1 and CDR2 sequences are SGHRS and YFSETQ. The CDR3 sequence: CASSLWTVPGELFF. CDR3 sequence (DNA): TGCGCCAGCAGCCTGTGGACAGTCCCCGGGGAGCTGTTTTTT.

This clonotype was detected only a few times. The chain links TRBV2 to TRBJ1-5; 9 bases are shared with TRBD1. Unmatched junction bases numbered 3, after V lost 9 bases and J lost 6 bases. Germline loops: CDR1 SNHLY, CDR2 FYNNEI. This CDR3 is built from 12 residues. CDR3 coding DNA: TGTGCCAGTAGACAGGGGGGTCAGCCCCAGCATTTT. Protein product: CASRQGGQPQHF.

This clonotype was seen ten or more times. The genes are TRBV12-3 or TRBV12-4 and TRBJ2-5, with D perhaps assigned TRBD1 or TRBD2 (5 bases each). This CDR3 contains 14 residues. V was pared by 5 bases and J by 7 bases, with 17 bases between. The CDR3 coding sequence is TGTGCCAGCAGTCTGGAAGGGACCCCAAGGACCCAGTACTTC. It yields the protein CASSLEGTPRTQYF.

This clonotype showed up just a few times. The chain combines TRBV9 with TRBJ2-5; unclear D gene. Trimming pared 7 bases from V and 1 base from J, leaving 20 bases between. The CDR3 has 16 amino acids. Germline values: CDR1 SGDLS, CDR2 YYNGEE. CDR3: CASATGRAQVQETQYF. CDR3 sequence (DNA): TGTGCCAGCGCTACCGGCCGGGCGCAAGTCCAAGAGACCCAGTACTTC.

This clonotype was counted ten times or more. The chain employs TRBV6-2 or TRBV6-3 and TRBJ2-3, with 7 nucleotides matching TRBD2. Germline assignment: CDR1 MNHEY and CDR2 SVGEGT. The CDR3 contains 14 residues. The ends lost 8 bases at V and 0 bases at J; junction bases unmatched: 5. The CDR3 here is CASGAGFSTDTQYF. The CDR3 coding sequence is TGTGCCAGCGGAGCGGGGTTCAGCACAGATACGCAGTATTTT.

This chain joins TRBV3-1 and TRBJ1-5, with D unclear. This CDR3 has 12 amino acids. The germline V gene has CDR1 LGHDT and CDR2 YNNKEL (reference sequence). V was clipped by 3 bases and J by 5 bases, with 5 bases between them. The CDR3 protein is CASSHGHQPQHF. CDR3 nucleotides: TGTGCCAGCAGCCACGGGCATCAGCCCCAGCATTTT. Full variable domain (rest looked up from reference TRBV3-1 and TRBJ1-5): DTAVSQTPKYLVTQMGNDKSIKCEQNLGHDTMYWYKQDSKKFLKIMFSYNNKELIINETVPNRFSPKSPDKAHLNLHINSLELGDSAVYFCASSHGHQPQHFGDGTRLSIL.

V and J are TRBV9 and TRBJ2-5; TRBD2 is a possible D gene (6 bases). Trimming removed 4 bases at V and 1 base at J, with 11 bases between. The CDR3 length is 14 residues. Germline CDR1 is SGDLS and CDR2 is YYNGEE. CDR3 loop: CASSILAAQETQYF. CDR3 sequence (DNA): TGTGCCAGCAGCATTTTAGCGGCCCAAGAGACCCAGTACTTC. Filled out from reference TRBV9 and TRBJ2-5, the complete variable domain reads DSGVTQTPKHLITATGQRVTLRCSPRSGDLSVYWYQQSLDQGLQFLIQYYNGEERAKGNILERFSAQQFPDLHSELNLSSLELGDSALYFCASSILAAQETQYFGPGTRLLVL.

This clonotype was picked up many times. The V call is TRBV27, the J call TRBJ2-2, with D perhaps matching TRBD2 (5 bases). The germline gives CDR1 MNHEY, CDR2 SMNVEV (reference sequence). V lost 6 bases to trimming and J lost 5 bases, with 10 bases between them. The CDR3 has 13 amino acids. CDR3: CASRTPGTGELFF. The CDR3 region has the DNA TGTGCCAGCAGGACGCCGGGGACCGGGGAGCTGTTTTTT.

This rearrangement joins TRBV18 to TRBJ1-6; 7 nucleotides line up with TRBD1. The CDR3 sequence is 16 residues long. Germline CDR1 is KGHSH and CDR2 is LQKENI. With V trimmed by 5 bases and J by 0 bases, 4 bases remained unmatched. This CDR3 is CASSRDSSSYNSPLHF. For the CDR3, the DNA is TGTGCCAGCTCAAGGGACAGTAGCTCCTATAATTCACCCCTCCACTTT.

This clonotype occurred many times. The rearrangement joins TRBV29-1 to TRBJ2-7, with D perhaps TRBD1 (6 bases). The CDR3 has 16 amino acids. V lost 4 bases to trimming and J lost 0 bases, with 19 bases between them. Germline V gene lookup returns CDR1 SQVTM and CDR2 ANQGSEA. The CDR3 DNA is TGCAGCGTTGTCCCCTACTGGGGACACCTCTCCTACGAGCAGTACGTC. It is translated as CSVVPYWGHLSYEQYV.

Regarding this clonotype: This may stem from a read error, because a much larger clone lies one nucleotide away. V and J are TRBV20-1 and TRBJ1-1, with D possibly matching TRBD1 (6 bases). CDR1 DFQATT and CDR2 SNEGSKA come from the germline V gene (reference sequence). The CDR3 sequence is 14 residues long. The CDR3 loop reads CNANLGGANTEAFF. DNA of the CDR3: TGCAATGCTAATCTGGGGGGGGCGAACACTGAAGCTTTCTTT.

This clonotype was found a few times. The CDR3 is CASSLEPGAYGYTF. For the CDR3, the DNA is TGTGCCAGCAGCTTGGAGCCGGGGGCCTATGGCTACACCTTC. The chain uses TRBV5-6 and TRBJ1-2, with a possible D match to TRBD1 (6 bases). The CDR3 runs to 14 residues. Germline V lookup: CDR1 SGHDT, CDR2 YYEEEE. V lost 0 bases, J lost 4 bases, and 10 bases lay in between.

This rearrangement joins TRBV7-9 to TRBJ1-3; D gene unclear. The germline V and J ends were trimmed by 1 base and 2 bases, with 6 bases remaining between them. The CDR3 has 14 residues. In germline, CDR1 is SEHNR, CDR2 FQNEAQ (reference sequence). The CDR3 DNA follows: TGTGCCAGCAGCTTAGGCACACCTGGAAACACCATATATTTT. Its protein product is CASSLGTPGNTIYF.

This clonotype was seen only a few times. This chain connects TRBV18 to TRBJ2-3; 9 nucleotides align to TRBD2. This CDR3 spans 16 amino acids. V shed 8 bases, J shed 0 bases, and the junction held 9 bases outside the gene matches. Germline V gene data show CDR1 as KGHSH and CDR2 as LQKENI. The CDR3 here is CASHPGLAGSTDTQYF. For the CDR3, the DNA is TGTGCCAGCCACCCGGGACTAGCAGGGAGCACAGATACGCAGTATTTT.

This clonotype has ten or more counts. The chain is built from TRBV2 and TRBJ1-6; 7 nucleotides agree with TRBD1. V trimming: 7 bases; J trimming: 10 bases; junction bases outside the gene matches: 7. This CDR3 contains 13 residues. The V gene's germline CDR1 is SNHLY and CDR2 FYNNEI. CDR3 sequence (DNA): TGTGCCAGCATAAGGGGGCCGGGATCACCCCTCCACTTT. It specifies CASIRGPGSPLHF.

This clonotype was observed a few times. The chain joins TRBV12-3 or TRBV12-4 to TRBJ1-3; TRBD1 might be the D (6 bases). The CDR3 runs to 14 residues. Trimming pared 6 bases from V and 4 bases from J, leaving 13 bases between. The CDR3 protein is CASSRGQLGNTIYF. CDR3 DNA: TGTGCCAGCAGCCGAGGACAGTTAGGAAACACCATATATTTT.

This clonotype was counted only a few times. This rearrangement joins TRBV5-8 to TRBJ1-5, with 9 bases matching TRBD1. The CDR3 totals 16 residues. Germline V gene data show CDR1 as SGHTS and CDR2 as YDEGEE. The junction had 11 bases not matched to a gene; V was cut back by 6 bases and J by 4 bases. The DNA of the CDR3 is TGTGCCAGCATCCCCGCCTCCGGGACAGGGAATCAGCCCCAGCATTTT. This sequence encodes CASIPASGTGNQPQHF.

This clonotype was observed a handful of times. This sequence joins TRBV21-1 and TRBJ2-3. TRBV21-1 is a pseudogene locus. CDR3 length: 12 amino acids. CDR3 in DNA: TGTGCCAGCAGCAAAGCGGGAGATACGCAGTATTTT. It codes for CASSKAGDTQYF.

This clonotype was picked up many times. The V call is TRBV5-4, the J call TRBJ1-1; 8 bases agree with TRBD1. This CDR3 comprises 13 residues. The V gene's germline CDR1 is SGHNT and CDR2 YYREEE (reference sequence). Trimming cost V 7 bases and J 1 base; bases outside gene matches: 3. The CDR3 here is CASLGQANTEAFF. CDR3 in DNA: TGTGCCAGCTTGGGACAGGCGAACACTGAAGCTTTCTTT.

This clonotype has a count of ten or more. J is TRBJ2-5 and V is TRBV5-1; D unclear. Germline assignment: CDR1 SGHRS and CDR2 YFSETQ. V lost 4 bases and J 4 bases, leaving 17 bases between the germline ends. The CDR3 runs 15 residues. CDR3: CASSPERHKGETQYF. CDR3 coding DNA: TGCGCCAGCAGCCCGGAACGTCACAAAGGAGAGACCCAGTACTTC.

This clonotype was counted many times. The CDR3 is CASSRDHSNQPQHF. CDR3 DNA: TGTGCCAGCAGTCGGGACCATAGCAATCAGCCCCAGCATTTT. The chain has TRBV12-3 or TRBV12-4 and TRBJ1-5, with a possible D match to TRBD1 (5 bases). CDR3 length equals 14 residues. Trimming pared 5 bases from V and 0 bases from J, leaving 8 bases between.

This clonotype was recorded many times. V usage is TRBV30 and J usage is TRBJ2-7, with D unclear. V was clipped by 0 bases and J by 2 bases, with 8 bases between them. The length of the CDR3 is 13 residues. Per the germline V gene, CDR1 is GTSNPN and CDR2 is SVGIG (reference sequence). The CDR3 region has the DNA TGTGCCTGGAGTGTTTGGAAAACCTACGAGCAGTACTTC. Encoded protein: CAWSVWKTYEQYF.